This T cell receptor (beta chain) stems from a study of STAT3 mutations in large granular lymphocyte leukemia. Overall study context: Roughly half of the longitudinally sequenced T-LGLL patients carried detectable canonical activating STAT3 mutations. Study results and caveats: At least one immunodominant TCR beta clonotype appeared in every T-cell large granular lymphocyte leukemia patient. Clonal expansion was inferred from other time points because no sample existed at each clone's first appearance.

Produced via immunoSEQ multiplex PCR; TCRdb's table is partial and in-frame only. The sample has 15,000 to 17,000 clones, 85% to 95% seen once. Unmatched junction bases numbered 6, after V lost 9 bases and J lost 7 bases. CDR1 SNHLY and CDR2 FYNNEI come from the germline V gene. This CDR3 comprises 14 residues. A remark on this clone: The antigen remains undetermined.

The sequence derives from a woman aged 45 to 65 with T-cell large granular lymphocyte leukemia. Some clones in this sample may be carry-over from other donors' samples. Sample: peripheral blood mononuclear cells. V is TRBV2 and J is TRBJ2-1; 13 bases fit TRBD2. The CDR3 nucleotides are TGTGCCAGTGGACTAGCGGGAGTCAGAAATGAGCAGTTCTTC. This sequence encodes CASGLAGVRNEQFF.